What follows are 28 T cell receptor beta chains derived from one specimen sequenced in a study of T cells after yellow fever vaccination. TCRdb independently ran MiXCR on the 5' RACE reads; one entry per CDR3 protein. This sample has about 250,000 distinct CDR3 sequences, with about 3.7% found just once. The source material was PBMCs, sampled 15 days after the yellow fever booster vaccination. The receptors originated from a man between 18 and 29 years old who received the YFV17D yellow fever vaccine.

This clonotype has a count of ten or more. This chain's CDR3 is CAISEPGTDNQPQHF. The CDR3 region has the DNA TGTGCCATCAGTGAACCCGGGACAGATAATCAGCCCCAGCATTTT. The gene calls are TRBV10-3 and TRBJ1-5; 7 bases map to TRBD1. Trimming took 3 bases from V and 4 from J; bases not matched to a gene: 6. The germline CDR1 and CDR2 sequences are ENHRY and SYGVKD. The CDR3 consists of 15 residues.

The sample holds many counts of this clonotype. This chain uses TRBV15 with TRBJ2-3, with a weak D call TRBD2 (7 bases). CDR1 is LNHNV, CDR2 YYDKDF, per germline (reference sequence). CDR3 length: 17 residues. Trimming left V 5 bases short and J 10 bases short, with 28 bases between. DNA for the CDR3: TGTGCCACCAGCGGAGGACAGCGGAGCGGGGCGCCCTTGTCGCAGTATTTT. It yields the protein CATSGGQRSGAPLSQYF. Using reference TRBV15 and TRBJ2-3 for the parts outside the CDR3, the full variable domain is DAMVIQNPRYQVTQFGKPVTLSCSQTLNHNVMYWYQQKSSQAPKLLFHYYDKDFNNEADTPDNFQSRRPNTSFCFLDIRSPGLGDTAMYLCATSGGQRSGAPLSQYFGPGTRLTVL.

This clonotype occurred once. This sequence joins TRBV7-9 and TRBJ2-1, with TRBD2 identical over 7 bases. V gave up 2 bases and J gave up 4 bases; unmatched junction bases: 2. CDR1 SEHNR and CDR2 FQNEAQ come from the germline V gene (reference sequence). This CDR3 is built from 14 residues. The CDR3 reads CASSLRGDYNEQFF. The CDR3 nucleotides read TGTGCCAGCAGCTTACGGGGGGATTACAATGAGCAGTTCTTC.

At least ten counts were recorded for this clonotype. V and J are TRBV4-2 and TRBJ1-1; 10 bases agree with TRBD1. V shed 3 bases, J shed 4 bases, and the junction held 20 bases outside the gene matches. The CDR3 contains 20 residues. The germline CDR1 and CDR2 sequences are LGHNA and YNFKEQ. In DNA form, the CDR3 reads TGTGCCAGCAGCCAGCCCGGGACAGGGGCCCGGGACCCCCTTTTCACTGAAGCTTTCTTT. The encoded protein is CASSQPGTGARDPLFTEAFF.

This clonotype was seen many times. This chain uses TRBV5-1 with TRBJ2-6; TRBD2 is a possible D gene (6 bases). Germline values: CDR1 SGHRS, CDR2 YFSETQ. V lost 1 base and J lost 0, with 14 bases in between. The CDR3 totals 18 residues. In DNA, the CDR3 is TGCGCCAGCAGCTTGCTAGGGAGGAAGAACTCTGGGGCCAACGTCCTGACTTTC. This translates into CASSLLGRKNSGANVLTF.

This clonotype was seen repeatedly, ten times or more. The rearrangement joins TRBV4-3 to TRBJ2-2, with 8 bases lining up with TRBD2. This CDR3 comprises 17 residues. The V gene end was trimmed by 3 bases and the J gene end by 4 bases; junction bases not matched to a gene: 10. Per germline, CDR1 LGHNA and CDR2 YSLEER. This CDR3 is CASSHDPGLGGTGELFF. DNA of the CDR3: TGCGCCAGCAGCCACGACCCGGGACTAGGCGGCACCGGGGAGCTGTTTTTT.

Many counts were recorded for this clonotype. This chain joins TRBV9 and TRBJ2-1, with 7 bases identical to TRBD1. Germline V gene data show CDR1 as SGDLS and CDR2 as YYNGEE. Trimming at V came to 0 bases and at J to 4 bases, leaving 4 bases not matched to a gene. The CDR3 is 15 amino acids. Here the CDR3 reads CASSVDRGFYNEQFF. The CDR3 nucleotides are TGTGCCAGCAGCGTAGACAGGGGTTTTTACAATGAGCAGTTCTTC.

This clonotype was counted ten times or more. J is TRBJ2-5 and V is TRBV11-3; TRBD2 aligns across 7 bases. V lost 5 bases, J lost 3 bases, and 12 bases stayed unmatched. CDR3 length: 16 residues. Germline V lookup: CDR1 SGHNT, CDR2 YENEEA. In DNA form, the CDR3 reads TGTGCCAGCAGCCCCAGTGGTGGGGGAGGGGAAGAGACCCAGTACTTC. This sequence encodes CASSPSGGGGEETQYF.

This clonotype was observed a handful of times. The chain joins TRBV7-2 to TRBJ2-3; D unresolved. This CDR3 is built from 14 residues. The V end was cut by 6 bases, the J end by 0 bases, with 10 bases between. CDR1 and CDR2 from the germline V gene are SGHTA and FQGNSA. The CDR3 DNA reads TGTGCCAGCAGGATTTCCGGTAGCACAGATACGCAGTATTTT. Translated, it gives CASRISGSTDTQYF.

This clonotype was recorded many times. The J gene is TRBJ2-5, the V gene TRBV20-1; 7 bases are shared with TRBD2. CDR1 DFQATT and CDR2 SNEGSKA come from the germline V gene (reference sequence). The junction had 6 bases not matched to a gene; V was cut back by 1 base and J by 4 bases. This CDR3 has 14 residues. The DNA for the CDR3 is TGCAGTGCTAGAGTTGGGAGGGTCACAGAGACCCAGTACTTC. It yields the protein CSARVGRVTETQYF.

The V call is TRBV27, the J call TRBJ2-3, with 10 bases that match TRBD1. This CDR3 is built from 17 residues. CDR1 and CDR2 (germline): MNHEY, SMNVEV (reference sequence). Trimming removed 4 bases from V and 1 base from J; junction bases left unmatched: 8. In DNA form, the CDR3 reads TGTGCCAGCAGTTCCCCCACGACAGGGGGCGGCACAGATACGCAGTATTTT. As protein: CASSSPTTGGGTDTQYF.

This clonotype was detected many times. The V gene is TRBV27, the J gene TRBJ1-5; D remains unclear. With 6 bases removed from V and 3 bases from J, the gap between germline ends came to 12 bases. Germline-derived CDR1 and CDR2 are MNHEY and SMNVEV (reference sequence). This CDR3 comprises 14 residues. The CDR3 nucleotides are TGTGCCAGCAGCCCTGGACGGCTCAATCAGCCCCAGCATTTT. It translates to CASSPGRLNQPQHF.

J is TRBJ2-1 and V is TRBV6-6; D is unresolved. Trimming took 11 bases from V and 3 from J, leaving 11 bases between them. The CDR3 is 12 residues long. Looked up from germline, CDR1 is MNHNY and CDR2 is SVGAGI (reference sequence). The DNA for the CDR3 is TGTGCCTGCCGGCTGCTCTACAATGAGCAGTTCTTC. Amino acids: CACRLLYNEQFF.

The rearrangement joins TRBV21-1 to TRBJ2-3; the table calls TRBD1, which could not be checked here. TRBV21-1 is reported as a pseudogene. The CDR3 loop spans 18 amino acids. CDR3 coding DNA: TGTGCCAGCAGCACGAAAAATCTTGGGACGCAACCGGGGGATACGCAGTATTTT. Protein sequence: CASSTKNLGTQPGDTQYF.

This clonotype appeared many times. The chain employs TRBV6-6 and TRBJ2-6; D gene unclear. CDR3 length: 12 amino acids. Trimming took 10 bases from V and 4 from J, leaving 8 bases between them. Germline V gene lookup returns CDR1 MNHNY and CDR2 SVGAGI (reference sequence). The CDR3: CATHGGANVLTF. CDR3 nucleotide sequence: TGTGCCACTCACGGGGGGGCCAACGTCCTGACTTTC.

The sample holds many counts of this clonotype. The chain combines TRBV4-2 with TRBJ1-2; 8 bases map to TRBD1. Germline V gene lookup returns CDR1 LGHNA and CDR2 YNFKEQ. The ends lost 5 bases at V and 2 bases at J; junction bases unmatched: 7. The CDR3 runs to 15 residues. CDR3 amino acids: CASSTDRGGNYGYTF. The CDR3 nucleotides read TGTGCCAGCAGCACCGACAGGGGAGGAAACTATGGCTACACCTTC.

This clonotype has a count of ten or more. The CDR3 protein is CASSPRTGPNTGELFF. The CDR3 DNA sequence: TGTGCCAGCAGCCCGCGGACAGGGCCCAACACCGGGGAGCTGTTTTTT. The gene calls are TRBV7-2 and TRBJ2-2; 8 bases match TRBD1. Germline V CDR1 and CDR2: SGHTA, FQGNSA. The CDR3 has 16 residues. The V gene end was trimmed by 5 bases and the J gene end by 2 bases; junction bases not matched to a gene: 7.

This clonotype has ten or more counts. The CDR3 region is CSASSLGTQPQHF. Written as DNA, the CDR3 is TGCAGTGCTAGCAGCCTAGGGACACAGCCCCAGCATTTT. V gene TRBV20-1 combines with J gene TRBJ1-5, with a weak D call TRBD1 (6 bases). Trimming left V 3 bases short and J 7 bases short, with 13 bases between. In germline, CDR1 is DFQATT, CDR2 SNEGSKA (reference sequence). The CDR3 spans 13 residues.

This clonotype was counted many times. V is TRBV7-9 and J is TRBJ2-3; D may correspond to TRBD1 or TRBD2 (5 bases each). The V and J ends lost 5 bases and 3 bases respectively, with 12 bases between them. Germline V gives CDR1 SEHNR, CDR2 FQNEAQ (reference sequence). The CDR3 is 14 amino acids. The CDR3 sequence: CASSPWGWTDTQYF. The DNA for the CDR3 is TGTGCCAGCAGCCCCTGGGGGTGGACAGATACGCAGTATTTT.

This clonotype has a count of ten or more. This chain connects TRBV7-9 to TRBJ1-6; no clear D. V was clipped by 1 base and J by 0 bases, with 7 bases between them. CDR3 size: 16 residues. CDR1 is SEHNR, CDR2 FQNEAQ, per germline (reference sequence). The CDR3 protein is CASSLGSSSYNSPLHF. DNA for the CDR3: TGTGCCAGCAGCTTAGGCTCTAGCTCCTATAATTCACCCCTCCACTTT.

The V gene is TRBV9, the J gene TRBJ2-7; D ambiguous. There are 11 residues in the CDR3. The V gene's germline CDR1 is SGDLS and CDR2 YYNGEE. The ends were cut back, 4 bases at V and 6 bases at J, with 8 bases in the middle. The CDR3 is CASSPLCEQYV. In DNA form, the CDR3 reads TGTGCCAGCAGCCCACTGTGCGAGCAGTACGTC.

Ten or more counts support this clonotype. The chain recombines TRBV2 with TRBJ1-1; D perhaps matches TRBD1 (6 bases). The CDR3 is made up of 13 amino acids. The germline CDR1 and CDR2 sequences are SNHLY and FYNNEI. V dropped 10 bases and J dropped 4 bases, with 16 bases sitting between them. The CDR3 bases are TGTGCCACCTCACAGGGCTGGTCCACTGAAGCTTTCTTT. Protein: CATSQGWSTEAFF.

This clonotype was counted many times. The V call is TRBV10-3, the J call TRBJ1-2, with D perhaps TRBD1 (5 bases). Germline V gene data show CDR1 as ENHRY and CDR2 as SYGVKD. V was trimmed by 6 bases and J by 7 bases, leaving 12 bases between them. CDR3 size: 12 residues. The CDR3 region is CAIRPGPSGYTF. CDR3 DNA: TGTGCCATCAGACCGGGACCCTCTGGCTACACCTTC.

This clonotype was detected ten times or more. The J gene is TRBJ2-1, the V gene TRBV11-2; TRBD1 matches 10 bases. This CDR3 contains 17 residues. V shed 4 bases and J 0 bases; nucleotides not matched to a gene: 6. Germline V gives CDR1 SGHAT, CDR2 FQNNGV. The CDR3 DNA follows: TGTGCCAGCAGCTCCCGCGGACAGGGGGGCTCCTACAATGAGCAGTTCTTC. Protein sequence: CASSSRGQGGSYNEQFF.

This clonotype was counted ten times or more. The gene calls are TRBV5-4 and TRBJ2-1; D assignment may be TRBD1 or TRBD2 (5 bases each). Trimming took off 2 bases at V and 0 bases at J, with 12 bases between the two ends. The germline CDR1 and CDR2 sequences are SGHNT and YYREEE (reference sequence). The CDR3 is made up of 16 amino acids. The CDR3 nucleotides read TGTGCCAGCAGCTTCAGGGAGCTTAGCTCCTACAATGAGCAGTTCTTC. Translation gives CASSFRELSSYNEQFF.

This clonotype was counted at least ten times. The CDR3 DNA reads as TGTGCCAGCAGCGTAGACGGGGGTAGCGGGGCAAACATTCAGTACTTC. Its translation is CASSVDGGSGANIQYF. The chain uses TRBV9 and TRBJ2-4; 8 bases are shared with TRBD2. V dropped 0 bases and J dropped 6; count of bases not matched to a gene: 8. This CDR3 contains 16 residues. Per the germline V gene, CDR1 is SGDLS and CDR2 is YYNGEE. The full variable domain, completed using reference TRBV9 and TRBJ2-4, is DSGVTQTPKHLITATGQRVTLRCSPRSGDLSVYWYQQSLDQGLQFLIQYYNGEERAKGNILERFSAQQFPDLHSELNLSSLELGDSALYFCASSVDGGSGANIQYFGAGTRLSVL.

This clonotype occurred a few times. The rearrangement joins TRBV28 to TRBJ2-3; D might be TRBD2 (7 bases). This CDR3 contains 16 residues. V lost 7 bases to trimming and J lost 6 bases, with 23 bases between them. CDR1 and CDR2 (germline): MDHEN, SYDVKM. The CDR3 DNA reads as TGTGCCAGCACCGTTTCGGGGGGAGGGGGGCAGGATACGCAGTATTTT. Translated: CASTVSGGGGQDTQYF.

This clonotype was found many times. This rearrangement joins TRBV18 to TRBJ2-2; no clear D gene. Trimming removed 4 bases at V and 0 bases at J, with 12 bases between. Germline V gene sequence: CDR1 KGHSH, CDR2 LQKENI. CDR3 length: 16 amino acids. CDR3 region: CASSRYYGSNTGELFF. CDR3 nucleotide sequence: TGTGCCAGCTCACGGTATTACGGTTCGAACACCGGGGAGCTGTTTTTT.